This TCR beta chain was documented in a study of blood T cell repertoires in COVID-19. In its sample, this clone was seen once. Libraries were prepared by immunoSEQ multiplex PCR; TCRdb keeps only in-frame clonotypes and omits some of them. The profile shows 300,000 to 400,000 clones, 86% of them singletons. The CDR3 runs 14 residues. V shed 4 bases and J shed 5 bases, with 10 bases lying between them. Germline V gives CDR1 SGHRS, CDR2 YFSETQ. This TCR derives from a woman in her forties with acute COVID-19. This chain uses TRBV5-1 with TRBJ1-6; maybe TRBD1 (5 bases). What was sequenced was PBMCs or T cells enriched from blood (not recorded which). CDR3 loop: CASSDGQDNSPLHF. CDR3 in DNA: TGCGCCAGCAGCGATGGACAAGATAATTCACCCCTCCACTTT.